The TCR beta chain under discussion was sequenced for a study of blood T cell repertoires in COVID-19. Study overall: Acute and convalescent COVID-19 samples came from the United States, Italy and Spain.

During active infection, Seattle patients enrolled and were then monitored through disease. This clone showed up just a few times. Assay used: immunoSEQ multiplex PCR; TCRdb lists only in-frame clones, some missing. The sample has 140,000 to 150,000 clones, approximately 83% seen once; the top ten hold around 8%. The source material was peripheral blood. This sequence was found in an older woman with COVID-19, enrolled during active disease.

CDR3 amino acids: CAISDGVGNQPQHF. The CDR3 DNA is TGTGCCATCAGTGACGGGGTTGGCAATCAGCCCCAGCATTTT. V and J are TRBV10-3 and TRBJ1-5, with D unresolved. The V and J ends lost 3 bases and 2 bases respectively, with 8 bases between them. Germline V gene lookup returns CDR1 ENHRY and CDR2 SYGVKD. This CDR3 has 14 residues.